This entry concerns a single TCR beta chain. This clone was found once. Its binding antigen is unknown. Within one base of it there is no much larger clone, and no base qualities were kept. The source of the sample is a study of brain T cells in children with intractable seizures (dated by TCRdb to the early 2020s). About the study as a whole: As a first screen for immune gene transcripts, resected brain tissue from approximately 50 pediatric epilepsy surgery cases was run on a NanoString immunology panel. Among the roughly 12 selected surgery cases, pre-surgery blood was additionally sequenced for eight, leaving four cases with brain tissue only. Results and caveats for the whole study, not just this receptor: Viral specificity was inferred only from CDR3 sequence similarity, and patients' HCMV serostatus was unknown. Sequencing depth differed between pre- and post-surgery blood, so clones missing from the pre-surgery sample may reflect undersampling.

Sample time point, as interpreted from the label and publication: resected brain tissue, or blood drawn just prior to surgery. Surgery cases with the highest brain T cell transcript signatures were selected for TCR beta chain sequencing of brain tissue and, where available, blood. Prior to surgery, the patients had been treated with at least one anti-epileptic drug. The TCR-sequenced patients were children whose drug-resistant epilepsy was caused by tuberous sclerosis complex, focal cortical dysplasia, Rasmussen encephalitis or hemimegalencephaly. Blood samples were drawn just before the epilepsy surgery. The Monarch genomic DNA purification kit was used to extract bulk genomic DNA from unsorted brain tissue and from whole blood. The immunoSEQ assay was applied to genomic DNA to generate the TCR beta chain sequences. The published analysis was carried out like this. Any CDR3 sequence that did not begin with the conserved framework cysteine at position 104 was removed by hand. To get clonality, the normalized Shannon's Diversity Index was subtracted from one, giving values from 0 (maximal diversity) to 1 (oligoclonal). Chi-squared comparison-of-proportions tests assessed whether the same CDR3 differed in frequency between samples, such as brain versus blood. Public clonotypes were identified by searching immuneACCESS, and similarity to known antiviral clonotypes was assessed with the VDJdb browser. TCRdb limited this immuneACCESS table to in-frame rearrangements with V and J called. A share of clones is missing; checked studies link under half to unresolved V genes, and the rest is unexplained. V and J calls and clone size are as listed in that table; D and trimming were resolved from the DNA. This sample is represented by about 80,000 clones; about 90% of them were singletons. The leading ten clones occupy about 24% of the sample.

Via the germline V gene, CDR1 is MGHRA and CDR2 YSYEKL. Deletion took 3 bases off V and 15 bases off J, with a span of 12 bases between the germline ends. The cysteine opens and the phenylalanine closes a CDR3 of 11 amino acids. Only the CDR3 DNA is retained, 33 bases long and in frame from the first base. The V and J segments used are TRBV4-1 and TRBJ2-1, with a weak D call of TRBD2 (6 bases match). The source was peripheral blood, collected at surgery. This sequence was found in a girl under 10 years old with Rasmussen encephalitis and intractable seizures. The CDR3 reads as follows: CASSQAGRPFF. Read as DNA, the sequence is TGCGCCAGCAGCCAGGCGGGACGACCGTTCTTC.